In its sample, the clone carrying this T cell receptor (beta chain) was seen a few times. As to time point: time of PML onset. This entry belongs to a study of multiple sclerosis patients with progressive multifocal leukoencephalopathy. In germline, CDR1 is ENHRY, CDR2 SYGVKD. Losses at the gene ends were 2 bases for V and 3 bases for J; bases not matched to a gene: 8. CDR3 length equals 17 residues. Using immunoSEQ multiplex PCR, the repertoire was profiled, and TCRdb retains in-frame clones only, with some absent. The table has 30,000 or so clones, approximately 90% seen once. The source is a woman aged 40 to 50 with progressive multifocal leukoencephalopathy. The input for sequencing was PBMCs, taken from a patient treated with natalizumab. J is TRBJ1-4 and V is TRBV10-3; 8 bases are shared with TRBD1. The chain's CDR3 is CAISETPDRESNEKLFF. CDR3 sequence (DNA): TGTGCCATCAGTGAGACCCCGGACAGGGAGTCTAATGAAAAACTGTTTTTT.